The rows below give T cell receptor beta chains drawn from one sample of a study of control samples from healthy donors and cancer patients. Sequencing was performed with immunoSEQ multiplex PCR; in TCRdb, only in-frame clones are kept and a portion is missing. Among about 44,000 clones listed, more than 70% were seen once. Sample: PBMCs. The receptors originated from a woman aged 55-69 years with lung cancer. The CDR3 runs from the conserved cysteine through the conserved F or W. Fields, in order: D gene, J gene, V gene, clone size, CDR3 protein, CDR3 DNA. The D gene is left open where the match is weak. The size of a clone is reported for some rows only, either as once, few or many, or as a class for expanded clones.

D gene: NA; J gene: TRBJ2-5; V gene: TRBV19; clone size: NA; CDR3 protein: CASSIAPDSAGETQYF; CDR3 DNA: TGTGCCAGTAGTATAGCACCGGACTCGGCAGGGGAGACCCAGTACTTC
D gene: NA; J gene: TRBJ2-1; V gene: TRBV29-1; clone size: NA; CDR3 protein: CSVEGTVENEQFF; CDR3 DNA: TGCAGCGTTGAAGGGACAGTGGAAAATGAGCAGTTCTTC
D gene: TRBD2; J gene: TRBJ2-3; V gene: TRBV20-1; clone size: NA; CDR3 protein: CSASYLSGRARDTQYF; CDR3 DNA: TGCAGTGCTAGTTATTTGAGCGGGAGGGCCCGGGATACGCAGTATTTT
D gene: TRBD2; J gene: TRBJ2-2; V gene: TRBV28; clone size: NA; CDR3 protein: CASSFDLAGGGELFF; CDR3 DNA: TGTGCCAGCTCTTTTGACCTAGCGGGAGGCGGGGAGCTGTTTTTT
D gene: NA; J gene: TRBJ2-3; V gene: TRBV5-1; clone size: few; CDR3 protein: CASSGGTVWTDTQYF; CDR3 DNA: TGCGCCAGCAGCGGGGGGACAGTTTGGACAGATACGCAGTATTTT
D gene: NA; J gene: TRBJ1-2; V gene: TRBV15; clone size: NA; CDR3 protein: CATSRENRDGYTF; CDR3 DNA: TGTGCCACCAGCAGAGAAAACAGGGATGGCTACACCTTC
D gene: NA; J gene: TRBJ2-1; V gene: TRBV12-2; clone size: NA; CDR3 protein: CASRLGLGGSYNEQFF; CDR3 DNA: TGTGCAAGTCGCTTAGGGTTGGGGGGCTCCTACAATGAGCAGTTCTTC
D gene: NA; J gene: TRBJ2-2; V gene: TRBV27; clone size: NA; CDR3 protein: CASSFVSENTGELFF; CDR3 DNA: TGTGCCAGCAGTTTCGTTTCGGAGAACACCGGGGAGCTGTTTTTT
D gene: NA; J gene: TRBJ1-1; V gene: TRBV5-5; clone size: NA; CDR3 protein: CASSQDRVQAFF; CDR3 DNA: TGTGCCAGCAGCCAGGACAGAGTTCAAGCTTTCTTT
D gene: NA; J gene: TRBJ2-7; V gene: TRBV27; clone size: NA; CDR3 protein: CASSLTHSYEQYF; CDR3 DNA: TGTGCCAGCAGTTTAACCCACTCCTACGAGCAGTACTTC
D gene: NA; J gene: TRBJ1-2; V gene: TRBV9; clone size: NA; CDR3 protein: CASSSGPRSYGYTF; CDR3 DNA: TGTGCCAGCAGCTCAGGGCCCCGCTCCTATGGCTACACCTTC
D gene: TRBD1; J gene: TRBJ2-2; V gene: TRBV7-7; clone size: few; CDR3 protein: CASSHRGTGVPNTGELFF; CDR3 DNA: TGTGCCAGCAGCCATAGGGGGACAGGGGTACCGAACACCGGGGAGCTGTTTTTT
D gene: NA; J gene: TRBJ1-6; V gene: TRBV29-1; clone size: NA; CDR3 protein: CSVDAGTANSPLHF; CDR3 DNA: TGCAGCGTTGACGCCGGGACGGCCAATTCACCCCTCCACTTT
D gene: NA; J gene: TRBJ1-1; V gene: TRBV21-1; clone size: NA; CDR3 protein: CASSNWRGGMTEAFF; CDR3 DNA: TGTGCCAGCAGCAACTGGAGAGGAGGGATGACTGAAGCTTTCTTT
D gene: TRBD2; J gene: TRBJ2-3; V gene: TRBV24-1; clone size: NA; CDR3 protein: CATSDLTDSGRAGDTQYF; CDR3 DNA: TGTGCCACCAGTGATTTAACGGATAGCGGGAGGGCTGGAGATACGCAGTATTTT
D gene: TRBD1; J gene: TRBJ2-6; V gene: TRBV5-4; clone size: NA; CDR3 protein: CASGTGAGANVLTF; CDR3 DNA: TGTGCCAGCGGCACAGGGGCTGGGGCCAACGTCCTGACTTTC
D gene: TRBD1; J gene: TRBJ1-2; V gene: TRBV9; clone size: NA; CDR3 protein: CASSVRGQGEPNYGYTF; CDR3 DNA: TGTGCCAGCAGCGTAAGAGGACAGGGCGAACCTAACTATGGCTACACCTTC
D gene: NA; J gene: TRBJ2-3; V gene: TRBV7-6; clone size: once; CDR3 protein: CASRRSRGSTDTQYF; CDR3 DNA: TGTGCCAGCAGACGTAGTCGGGGCTCCACAGATACGCAGTATTTT
D gene: NA; J gene: TRBJ1-5; V gene: TRBV5-4; clone size: NA; CDR3 protein: CASSLDRASQPQHF; CDR3 DNA: TGTGCCAGCAGCTTGGACAGGGCAAGTCAGCCCCAGCATTTT
D gene: NA; J gene: TRBJ1-5; V gene: TRBV24-1; clone size: NA; CDR3 protein: CATSDVGHNQPQHF; CDR3 DNA: TGTGCCACCAGTGATGTGGGACATAATCAGCCCCAGCATTTT
D gene: NA; J gene: TRBJ2-7; V gene: TRBV5-1; clone size: NA; CDR3 protein: CASSPQGRGATNEQYF; CDR3 DNA: TGCGCCAGCAGCCCACAGGGTAGAGGCGCGACGAACGAGCAGTACTTC
D gene: TRBD2; J gene: TRBJ2-7; V gene: TRBV4-3; clone size: NA; CDR3 protein: CASSLIPSGSADEQYF; CDR3 DNA: TGCGCCAGCAGCCTGATTCCTAGCGGATCCGCCGACGAGCAGTACTTC
D gene: NA; J gene: TRBJ2-6; V gene: TRBV7-2; clone size: few; CDR3 protein: CASSPDSGANVLTF; CDR3 DNA: TGTGCCAGCAGCCCAGACTCTGGGGCCAACGTCCTGACTTTC
D gene: TRBD2; J gene: TRBJ2-1; V gene: TRBV9; clone size: NA; CDR3 protein: CASSAGTSGKGEQFF; CDR3 DNA: TGTGCCAGCAGCGCCGGGACTAGCGGGAAGGGTGAGCAGTTCTTC
D gene: TRBD1; J gene: TRBJ1-6; V gene: TRBV30; clone size: NA; CDR3 protein: CAWSGGTGRNSPLHF; CDR3 DNA: TGTGCCTGGAGTGGCGGGACAGGGCGGAATTCACCCCTCCACTTT
D gene: NA; J gene: TRBJ1-2; V gene: TRBV29-1; clone size: NA; CDR3 protein: CSVGPGAQYGYTF; CDR3 DNA: TGCAGCGTTGGCCCGGGGGCGCAATATGGCTACACCTTC
D gene: TRBD1; J gene: TRBJ2-7; V gene: TRBV6-2/TRBV6-3; clone size: NA; CDR3 protein: CASSYYGQGSFEQYF; CDR3 DNA: TGTGCCAGCAGTTACTATGGACAGGGAAGTTTCGAGCAGTACTTC
D gene: TRBD2; J gene: TRBJ2-7; V gene: TRBV6-6; clone size: once; CDR3 protein: CASAHLSGRSYEQYF; CDR3 DNA: TGTGCCAGCGCTCACCTTAGCGGGAGGTCCTACGAGCAGTACTTC
D gene: NA; J gene: TRBJ2-6; V gene: TRBV19; clone size: NA; CDR3 protein: CASSINADGDLSGANVLTF; CDR3 DNA: TGTGCCAGTAGTATTAATGCGGACGGTGACCTCTCTGGGGCCAACGTCCTGACTTTC
D gene: NA; J gene: TRBJ1-1; V gene: TRBV30; clone size: once; CDR3 protein: CAWSTVNTEAFF; CDR3 DNA: TGTGCCTGGAGTACGGTTAACACTGAAGCTTTCTTT
D gene: TRBD2; J gene: TRBJ2-3; V gene: TRBV5-6; clone size: NA; CDR3 protein: CASSSGGRITDTQYF; CDR3 DNA: TGTGCCAGCAGCTCTGGCGGGAGGATCACAGATACGCAGTATTTT